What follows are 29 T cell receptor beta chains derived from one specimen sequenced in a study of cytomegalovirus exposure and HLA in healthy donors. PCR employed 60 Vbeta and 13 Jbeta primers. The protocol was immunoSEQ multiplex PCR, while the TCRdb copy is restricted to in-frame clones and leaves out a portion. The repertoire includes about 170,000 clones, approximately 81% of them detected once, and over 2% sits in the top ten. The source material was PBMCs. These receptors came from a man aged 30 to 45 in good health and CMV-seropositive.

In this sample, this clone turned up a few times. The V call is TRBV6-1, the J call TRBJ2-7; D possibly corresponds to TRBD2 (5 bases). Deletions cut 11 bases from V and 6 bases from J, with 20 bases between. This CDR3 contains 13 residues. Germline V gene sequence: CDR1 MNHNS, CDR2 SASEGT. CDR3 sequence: CAFGSGRYFEQYF. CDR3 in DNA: TGTGCCTTCGGGTCGGGAAGGTACTTCGAGCAGTACTTC.

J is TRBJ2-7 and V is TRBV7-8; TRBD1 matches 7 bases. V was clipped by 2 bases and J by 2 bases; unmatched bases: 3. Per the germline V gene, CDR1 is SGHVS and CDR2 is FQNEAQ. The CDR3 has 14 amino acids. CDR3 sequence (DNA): TGTGCCAGCAGCTTAAGACAGGGACCCTACGAGCAGTACGTC. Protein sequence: CASSLRQGPYEQYV.

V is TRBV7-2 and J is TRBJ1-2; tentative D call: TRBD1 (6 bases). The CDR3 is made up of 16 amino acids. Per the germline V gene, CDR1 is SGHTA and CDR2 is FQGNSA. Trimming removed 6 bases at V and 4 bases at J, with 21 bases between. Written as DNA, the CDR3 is TGTGCCAGCAGTAGGTCCGGGACAAATAAACGCTATGGCTACACCTTC. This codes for CASSRSGTNKRYGYTF. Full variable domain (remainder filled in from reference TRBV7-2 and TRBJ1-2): GAGVSQSPSNKVTEKGKDVELRCDPISGHTALYWYRQSLGQGLEFLIYFQGNSAPDKSGLPSDRFSAERTGGSVSTLTIQRTQQEDSAVYLCASSRSGTNKRYGYTFGSGTRLTVV.

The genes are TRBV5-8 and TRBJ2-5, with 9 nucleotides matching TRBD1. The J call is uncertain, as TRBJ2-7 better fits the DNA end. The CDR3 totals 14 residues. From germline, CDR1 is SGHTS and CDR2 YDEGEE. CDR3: CASSLRTGAYEQYF. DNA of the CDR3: TGTGCCAGCAGCTTAAGGACAGGGGCCTACGAGCAGTACTTC.

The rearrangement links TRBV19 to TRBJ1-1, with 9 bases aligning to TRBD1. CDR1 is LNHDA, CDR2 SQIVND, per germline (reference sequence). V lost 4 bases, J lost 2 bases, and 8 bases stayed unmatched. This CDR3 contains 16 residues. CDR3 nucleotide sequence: TGTGCCAGTAGTACCGGGACAGGGTCGGTTAACACTGAAGCTTTCTTT. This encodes CASSTGTGSVNTEAFF.

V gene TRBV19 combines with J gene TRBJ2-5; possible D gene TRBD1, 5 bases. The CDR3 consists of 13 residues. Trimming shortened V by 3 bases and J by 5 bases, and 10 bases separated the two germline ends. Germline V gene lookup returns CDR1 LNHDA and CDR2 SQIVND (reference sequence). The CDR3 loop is CASSMSRDETQYF. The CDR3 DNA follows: TGTGCCAGTAGTATGAGCAGGGATGAGACCCAGTACTTC.

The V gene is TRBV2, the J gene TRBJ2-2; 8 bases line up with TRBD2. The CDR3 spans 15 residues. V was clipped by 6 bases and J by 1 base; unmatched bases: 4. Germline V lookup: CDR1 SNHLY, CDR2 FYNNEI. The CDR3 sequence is CASSRLAGNTGELFF. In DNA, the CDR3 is TGTGCCAGCAGCCGGCTAGCGGGGAACACCGGGGAGCTGTTTTTT.

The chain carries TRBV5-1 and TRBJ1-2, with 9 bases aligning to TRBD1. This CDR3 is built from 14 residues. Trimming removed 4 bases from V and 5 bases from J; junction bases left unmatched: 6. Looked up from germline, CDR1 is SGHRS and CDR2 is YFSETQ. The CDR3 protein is CASSVGTGTYGYTF. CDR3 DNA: TGCGCCAGCAGCGTCGGGACAGGGACGTATGGCTACACCTTC.

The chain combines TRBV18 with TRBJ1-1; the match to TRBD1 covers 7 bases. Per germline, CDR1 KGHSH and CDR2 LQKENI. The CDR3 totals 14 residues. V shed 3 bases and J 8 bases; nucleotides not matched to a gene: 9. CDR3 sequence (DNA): TGTGCCAGCTCACCCAACCACAGGGGAAGCGAAGCTTTCTTT. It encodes CASSPNHRGSEAFF.

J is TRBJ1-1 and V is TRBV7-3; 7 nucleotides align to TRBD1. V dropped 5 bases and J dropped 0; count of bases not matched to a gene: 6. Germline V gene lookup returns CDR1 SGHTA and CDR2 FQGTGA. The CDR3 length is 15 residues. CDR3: CASSTTGTVNTEAFF. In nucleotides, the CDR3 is TGTGCCAGCAGCACGACCGGGACAGTGAACACTGAAGCTTTCTTT.

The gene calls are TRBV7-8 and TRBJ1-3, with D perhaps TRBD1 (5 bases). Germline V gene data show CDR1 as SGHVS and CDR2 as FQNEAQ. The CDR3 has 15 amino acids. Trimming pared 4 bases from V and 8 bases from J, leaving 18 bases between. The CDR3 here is CASSSGISRSDTIYF. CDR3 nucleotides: TGTGCCAGCAGCTCAGGGATCTCTAGGTCCGACACCATATATTTT.

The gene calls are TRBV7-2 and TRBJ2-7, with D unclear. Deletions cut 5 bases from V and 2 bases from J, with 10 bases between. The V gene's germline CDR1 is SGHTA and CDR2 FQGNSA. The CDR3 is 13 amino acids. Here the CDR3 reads CASSQTTAYEQYF. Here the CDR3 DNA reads TGTGCCAGCAGCCAGACAACAGCCTACGAGCAGTACTTC.

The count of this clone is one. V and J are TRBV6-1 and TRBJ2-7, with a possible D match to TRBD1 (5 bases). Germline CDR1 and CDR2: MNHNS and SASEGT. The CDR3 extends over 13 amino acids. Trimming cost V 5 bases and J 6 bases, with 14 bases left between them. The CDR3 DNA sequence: TGTGCCAGCAGTCGGAACGTGGGGCTCGAGCAGTACGTC. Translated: CASSRNVGLEQYV.

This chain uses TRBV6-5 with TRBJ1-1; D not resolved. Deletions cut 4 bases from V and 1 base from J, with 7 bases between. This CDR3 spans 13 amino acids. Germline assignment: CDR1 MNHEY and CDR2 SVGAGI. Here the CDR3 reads CASSFIENTEAFF. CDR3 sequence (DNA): TGTGCCAGCAGTTTTATAGAGAACACTGAAGCTTTCTTT.

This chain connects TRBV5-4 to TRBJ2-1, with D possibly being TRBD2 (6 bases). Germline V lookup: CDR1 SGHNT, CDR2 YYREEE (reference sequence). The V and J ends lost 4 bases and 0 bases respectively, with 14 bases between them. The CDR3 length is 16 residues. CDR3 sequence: CASSTGTQISYNEQFF. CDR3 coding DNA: TGTGCCAGCAGCACCGGGACTCAGATCTCCTACAATGAGCAGTTCTTC.

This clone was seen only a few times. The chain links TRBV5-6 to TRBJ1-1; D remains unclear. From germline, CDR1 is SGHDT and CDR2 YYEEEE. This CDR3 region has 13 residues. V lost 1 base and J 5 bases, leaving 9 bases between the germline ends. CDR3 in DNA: TGTGCCAGCAGCTTGTCGGGGATTACTGAAGCTTTCTTT. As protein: CASSLSGITEAFF.

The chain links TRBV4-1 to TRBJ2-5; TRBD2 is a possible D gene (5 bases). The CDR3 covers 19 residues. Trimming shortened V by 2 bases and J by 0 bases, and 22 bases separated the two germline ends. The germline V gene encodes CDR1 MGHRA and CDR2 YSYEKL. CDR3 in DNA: TGCGCCAGCAGCCAACGCTCTGGTTTTAGCGCCCTATACCAAGAGACCCAGTACTTC. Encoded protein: CASSQRSGFSALYQETQYF.

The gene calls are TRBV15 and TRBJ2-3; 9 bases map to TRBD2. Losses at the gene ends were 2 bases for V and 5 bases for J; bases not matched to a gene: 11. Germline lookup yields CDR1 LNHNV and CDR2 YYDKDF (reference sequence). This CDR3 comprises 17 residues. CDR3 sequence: CATSRTGPSGMGDTQYF. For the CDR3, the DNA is TGTGCCACCAGCAGAACCGGTCCTAGCGGGATGGGAGATACGCAGTATTTT.

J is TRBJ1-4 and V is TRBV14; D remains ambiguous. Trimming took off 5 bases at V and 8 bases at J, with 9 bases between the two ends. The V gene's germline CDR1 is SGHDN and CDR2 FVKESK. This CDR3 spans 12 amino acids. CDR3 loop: CASSGLGEKLFF. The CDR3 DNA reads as TGTGCCAGCAGCGGTCTAGGCGAAAAACTGTTTTTT.

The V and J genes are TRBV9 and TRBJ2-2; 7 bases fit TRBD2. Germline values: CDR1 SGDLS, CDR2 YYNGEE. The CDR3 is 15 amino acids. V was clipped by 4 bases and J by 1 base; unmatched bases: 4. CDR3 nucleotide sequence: TGTGCCAGCAGCCCACTAGCGCTGAACACCGGGGAGCTGTTTTTT. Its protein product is CASSPLALNTGELFF.

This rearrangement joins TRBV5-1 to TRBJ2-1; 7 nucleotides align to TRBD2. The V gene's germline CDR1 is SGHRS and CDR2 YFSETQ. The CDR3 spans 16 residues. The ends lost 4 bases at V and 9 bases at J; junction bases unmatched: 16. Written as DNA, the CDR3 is TGCGCCAGCAGCCCCATCCTGGGTGGGACTATTGGTGAGCAGTTCTTC. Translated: CASSPILGGTIGEQFF.

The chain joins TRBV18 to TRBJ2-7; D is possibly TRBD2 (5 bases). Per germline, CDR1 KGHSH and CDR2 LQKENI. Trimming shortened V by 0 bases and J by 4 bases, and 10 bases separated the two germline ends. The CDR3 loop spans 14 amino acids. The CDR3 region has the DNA TGTGCCAGCTCACCACCGGTGCGGGTTTACGAGCAGTACTTC. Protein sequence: CASSPPVRVYEQYF.

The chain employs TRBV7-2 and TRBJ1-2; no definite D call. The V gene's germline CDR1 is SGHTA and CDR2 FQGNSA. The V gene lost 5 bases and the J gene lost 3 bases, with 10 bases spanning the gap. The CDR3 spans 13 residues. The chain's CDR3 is CASSLGFHYGYTF. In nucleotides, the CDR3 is TGTGCCAGCAGCCTCGGGTTCCACTATGGCTACACCTTC. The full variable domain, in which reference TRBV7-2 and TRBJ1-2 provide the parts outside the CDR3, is GAGVSQSPSNKVTEKGKDVELRCDPISGHTALYWYRQSLGQGLEFLIYFQGNSAPDKSGLPSDRFSAERTGGSVSTLTIQRTQQEDSAVYLCASSLGFHYGYTFGSGTRLTVV.

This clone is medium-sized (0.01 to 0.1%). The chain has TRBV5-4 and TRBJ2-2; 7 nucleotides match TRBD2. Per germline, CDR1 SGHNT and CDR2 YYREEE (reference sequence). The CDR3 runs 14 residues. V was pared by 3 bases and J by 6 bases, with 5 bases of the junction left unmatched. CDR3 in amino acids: CASSSSLAAGELFF. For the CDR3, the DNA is TGTGCCAGCAGCTCCTCCCTAGCGGCCGGGGAGCTGTTTTTT. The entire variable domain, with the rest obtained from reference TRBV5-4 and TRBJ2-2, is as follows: ETGVTQSPTHLIKTRGQQVTLRCSSQSGHNTVSWYQQALGQGPQFIFQYYREEENGRGNFPPRFSGLQFPNYSSELNVNALELDDSALYLCASSSSLAAGELFFGEGSRLTVL.

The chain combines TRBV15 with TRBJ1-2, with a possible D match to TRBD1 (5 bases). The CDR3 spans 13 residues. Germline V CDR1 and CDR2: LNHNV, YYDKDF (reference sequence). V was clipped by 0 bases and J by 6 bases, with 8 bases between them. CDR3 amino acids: CATSREQADGYTF. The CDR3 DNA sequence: TGTGCCACCAGCAGAGAACAGGCCGATGGCTACACCTTC.

As DNA, the CDR3 is TGTGCCAGTAGTATTTACCTAGGACAGGGGTATGGCTACACCTTC. Translating it yields CASSIYLGQGYGYTF. This chain uses TRBV19 with TRBJ1-2, with 9 bases aligning to TRBD1. The germline CDR1 and CDR2 sequences are LNHDA and SQIVND (reference sequence). The V segment lost 3 bases and the J segment 5 bases; nucleotides outside the gene matches: 7. The CDR3 contains 15 residues.

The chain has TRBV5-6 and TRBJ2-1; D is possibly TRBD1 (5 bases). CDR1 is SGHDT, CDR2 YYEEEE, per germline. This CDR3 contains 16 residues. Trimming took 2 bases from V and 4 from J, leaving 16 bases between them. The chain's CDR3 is CASSFGTGPLYNEQFF. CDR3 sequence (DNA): TGTGCCAGCAGCTTCGGTACAGGTCCTCTATACAATGAGCAGTTCTTC.

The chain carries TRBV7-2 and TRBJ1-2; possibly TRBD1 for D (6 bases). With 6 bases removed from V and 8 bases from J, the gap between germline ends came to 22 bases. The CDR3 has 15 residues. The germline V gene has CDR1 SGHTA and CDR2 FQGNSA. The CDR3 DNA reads TGTGCCAGCAGTCAATCATCGGCGGGGGCCGGGGGCTACACCTTC. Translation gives CASSQSSAGAGGYTF. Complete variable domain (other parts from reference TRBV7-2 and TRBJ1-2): GAGVSQSPSNKVTEKGKDVELRCDPISGHTALYWYRQSLGQGLEFLIYFQGNSAPDKSGLPSDRFSAERTGGSVSTLTIQRTQQEDSAVYLCASSQSSAGAGGYTFGSGTRLTVV.

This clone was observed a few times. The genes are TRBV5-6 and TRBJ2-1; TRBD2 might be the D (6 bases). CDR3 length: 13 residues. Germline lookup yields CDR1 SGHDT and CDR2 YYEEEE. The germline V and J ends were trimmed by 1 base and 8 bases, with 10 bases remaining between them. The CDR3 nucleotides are TGTGCCAGCAGCTTGCAAGCTAGCGATGAGCAGTTCTTC. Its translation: CASSLQASDEQFF.